Included here is one TCR beta chain sequence, with context. Its antigen is undetermined. This entry comes from a study of tissue T cells after allogeneic stem cell transplantation. Across the study: Of the grafts for graft-versus-host disease patients, four were unmodified and three CD34-selected. Smaller viable blood or marrow samples skipped sorting for direct DNA extraction.

Findings and caveats of the study: Anatomically similar tissues had similar TCR repertoires within each patient. Motif-based clustering found tissue-specific repertoire signatures shared across patients, though few clones were shared.

Sequencing was performed with immunoSEQ multiplex PCR; in TCRdb, only in-frame clones are kept and a portion is missing. The table shows 25,000 to 30,000 clones, with 85% occurring only once. J gave up 0 bases and V 3 bases, and 5 bases lay outside the gene matches. The CDR3 runs to 15 residues. From germline, CDR1 is DFQATT and CDR2 SNEGSKA (reference sequence). The TCR originated in a woman aged 18 to 55 who later had graft-versus-host disease after an allogeneic stem cell transplant. This chain connects TRBV20-1 to TRBJ1-3; 7 nucleotides line up with TRBD1. Specimen: blood, collected before transplantation. As DNA, the CDR3 is TGCAGTGCTAGTTTTGGACAGGACTCTGGAAACACCATATATTTT. Its protein product is CSASFGQDSGNTIYF.